This TCR beta chain was recovered during a study of OX40 agonist ivuxolimab in advanced cancers. Study-level background: Dose-escalation cases comprised hepatocellular carcinoma, melanoma, renal cell or head and neck cancer. Checkpoint inhibitors had been given previously to approximately 41% of patients.

Any history of autoimmune disease or systemic immunosuppression disqualified patients. Germline V gives CDR1 SGHTA, CDR2 FQGNSA. With 1 base removed from V and 3 bases from J, the gap between germline ends came to 10 bases. This CDR3 spans 15 amino acids. Assay used: immunoSEQ multiplex PCR; TCRdb lists only in-frame clones, some missing. The sample comprises about 93,000 clones, around 94% of which are singletons, and around 2.8% rests with the top ten. Sequencing used CD4+ or CD8+ T cells sorted from blood, obtained in a trial of the OX40 agonist ivuxolimab. V usage is TRBV7-2 and J usage is TRBJ2-1; D unresolved. The TCR sequence derives from an adult with an advanced solid tumor such as melanoma, head and neck, liver or kidney cancer. DNA of the CDR3: TGTGCCAGCAGCTTAGTAGACACGTACTACAATGAGCAGTTCTTC. Translation gives CASSLVDTYYNEQFF.